The present T cell receptor beta chain was sequenced within a study of control samples from healthy donors and cancer patients. Assay: immunoSEQ multiplex PCR; the TCRdb copy retains only in-frame clones and omits some. The table shows about 120,000 clones, with approximately 90% occurring only once. The sequenced material came from blood. This clonotype originated in a woman between 18 and 29 years old in good health.

CDR3 in DNA: TGTGCCTGGAGTGTACTTTCGGGGAACACTGAAGCTTTCTTT. The encoded protein is CAWSVLSGNTEAFF. The chain combines TRBV30 with TRBJ1-1; D gene ambiguous. This CDR3 comprises 14 residues. CDR1 and CDR2 (germline): GTSNPN, SVGIG (reference sequence). The V gene lost 0 bases and the J gene lost 1 base, with 9 bases spanning the gap.